These T cell receptor beta chains were read from a single sample in a study of shared clonotypes between healthy human individuals. TCRdb keeps only in-frame clones here, not all; method: immunoSEQ multiplex PCR. The sample lists about 990,000 clones, around three quarters occurring once. Sequencing used memory CD4+ T cells from PBMCs. Receptor source: a man aged 18 to 29 in good health. Some clones in this sample may be carry-over from other donors' samples. Each CDR3 is given with its conserved first and last residue. D genes are given only for firm matches. Clone size is not always given. Where it is, it says once, few, many or a class for expanded clones.

J: TRBJ1-1; size: -; D: -; V: TRBV5-4; CDR3: CASSFQLSGSSAFF; DNA: TGTGCCAGCAGCTTCCAGTTGTCGGGCAGTTCGGCTTTCTTT
J: TRBJ1-2; size: -; D: -; V: TRBV7-9; CDR3: CASSSKFGGDYGYTF; DNA: TGTGCCAGCAGCTCGAAATTCGGGGGTGACTATGGCTACACCTTC
J: TRBJ2-7; size: -; D: -; V: TRBV15; CDR3: CATSADSYHYEQYF; DNA: TGTGCCACCAGCGCGGACAGTTATCACTACGAGCAGTACTTC
J: TRBJ2-7; size: -; D: -; V: TRBV27; CDR3: CASSRLLGGEQYF; DNA: TGTGCCAGCAGTCGGCTCCTCGGTGGGGAGCAGTACTTC
J: TRBJ2-5; size: -; D: -; V: TRBV6-6; CDR3: CASSRQETQYF; DNA: TGTGCCAGCAGTCGGCAAGAGACCCAGTACTTC
J: TRBJ2-3; size: -; D: -; V: TRBV28; CDR3: CASGLYRAPTASTQYF; DNA: TGTGCCAGCGGCCTGTATAGGGCCCCAACAGCCTCTACGCAGTATTTT
J: TRBJ1-1; size: -; D: -; V: TRBV5-1; CDR3: CASSGQQNTEAFF; DNA: TGCGCCAGCAGCGGACAGCAAAACACTGAAGCTTTCTTT
J: TRBJ1-5; size: -; D: TRBD1; V: TRBV28; CDR3: CASSLPGTGIQPQHF; DNA: TGTGCCAGCAGTTTACCCGGGACAGGAATCCAGCCCCAGCATTTT
J: TRBJ1-5; size: few; D: -; V: TRBV19; CDR3: CASSIGGAGNQPQHF; DNA: TGTGCCAGTAGTATAGGGGGCGCGGGGAATCAGCCCCAGCATTTT
J: TRBJ2-1; size: -; D: -; V: TRBV5-1; CDR3: CASSSRALSSYNEQFF; DNA: TGCGCCAGCAGCTCCCGGGCCCTCAGCTCCTACAATGAGCAGTTCTTC
J: TRBJ2-7; size: -; D: -; V: TRBV20-1; CDR3: CSARDQWEQYF; DNA: TGCAGTGCTAGAGATCAGTGGGAGCAGTACTTC
J: TRBJ2-3; size: -; D: -; V: TRBV28; CDR3: CASTGGGLRDTQYF; DNA: TGTGCCAGCACCGGAGGGGGGCTTAGGGATACGCAGTATTTT
J: TRBJ1-2; size: -; D: -; V: TRBV28; CDR3: CASWQGIYGYTF; DNA: TGTGCCAGCTGGCAGGGGATCTATGGCTACACCTTC
J: TRBJ1-1; size: -; D: -; V: TRBV11-2; CDR3: CASSLLGGGAFF; DNA: TGTGCCAGCAGCCTTCTTGGGGGGGGAGCTTTCTTT
J: TRBJ1-1; size: -; D: TRBD1; V: TRBV11-2; CDR3: CASSKSGGVAGRYTEAFF; DNA: TGTGCCAGCAGCAAATCAGGGGGGGTTGCCGGGAGGTACACTGAAGCTTTCTTT
J: TRBJ1-4; size: -; D: -; V: TRBV9; CDR3: CASSVGPTNEKLFF; DNA: TGTGCCAGCAGCGTCGGACCGACGAATGAAAAACTGTTTTTT
J: TRBJ2-7; size: few; D: TRBD2; V: TRBV27; CDR3: CASSFFAGGLPEQYF; DNA: TGTGCCAGCAGTTTTTTTGCGGGAGGCCTTCCGGAGCAGTACTTC
J: TRBJ1-2; size: -; D: TRBD1; V: TRBV9; CDR3: CASSVGTGGGYTF; DNA: TGTGCCAGCAGCGTAGGGACAGGGGGTGGCTACACCTTC
J: TRBJ2-5; size: -; D: TRBD2; V: TRBV27; CDR3: CASSPTDGGQETQYF; DNA: TGTGCCAGCAGTCCGACAGACGGGGGGCAAGAGACCCAGTACTTC
J: TRBJ1-1; size: few; D: -; V: TRBV5-1; CDR3: CASSLPTGTEAFF; DNA: TGCGCCAGCAGCTTGCCCACGGGCACTGAAGCTTTCTTT
J: TRBJ1-5; size: -; D: -; V: TRBV2; CDR3: CASSEFVPEQPQHF; DNA: TGTGCCAGCAGTGAATTTGTTCCGGAACAGCCCCAGCATTTT
J: TRBJ1-5; size: -; D: -; V: TRBV6-1; CDR3: CASSELLGGLGNQPQHF; DNA: TGTGCCAGCAGTGAATTGTTGGGGGGGCTCGGCAATCAGCCCCAGCATTTT
J: TRBJ1-4; size: -; D: -; V: TRBV27; CDR3: CASTRTGAREKLFF; DNA: TGTGCCAGCACCCGTACCGGGGCCCGGGAAAAACTGTTTTTT
J: TRBJ1-2; size: few; D: TRBD1; V: TRBV7-2; CDR3: CASSPTGQGLAGYTF; DNA: TGTGCCAGCAGCCCTACGGGACAGGGGTTGGCGGGCTACACCTTC
J: TRBJ1-5; size: -; D: TRBD1; V: TRBV2; CDR3: CASSGQGAYQPQHF; DNA: TGTGCCAGCAGTGGACAGGGGGCTTATCAGCCCCAGCATTTT
J: TRBJ1-1; size: -; D: TRBD1; V: TRBV18; CDR3: CASSSYQGGDTEAFF; DNA: TGTGCCAGCTCATCCTATCAGGGGGGGGACACTGAAGCTTTCTTT
J: TRBJ1-2; size: once; D: TRBD1; V: TRBV7-9; CDR3: CASSAGTGMNYGYTF; DNA: TGTGCCAGCAGCGCCGGGACAGGGATGAACTATGGCTACACCTTC
J: TRBJ2-2; size: -; D: TRBD1; V: TRBV4-3; CDR3: CASSQIRQGDGGELFF; DNA: TGCGCCAGCAGCCAGATCCGACAGGGGGATGGCGGGGAGCTGTTTTTT
J: TRBJ2-1; size: -; D: TRBD2; V: TRBV29-1; CDR3: CSVEARGRPGLAATTYNEQFF; DNA: TGCAGCGTTGAAGCTCGGGGTCGGCCGGGACTAGCGGCGACAACCTACAATGAGCAGTTCTTC
J: TRBJ2-5; size: -; D: TRBD2; V: TRBV27; CDR3: CASSLSRRGVAGDQETQYF; DNA: TGTGCCAGCAGTTTATCGAGGAGGGGAGTAGCGGGGGACCAAGAGACCCAGTACTTC
J: TRBJ1-3; size: -; D: -; V: TRBV10-3; CDR3: CAISDITPGNTIYF; DNA: TGTGCCATCAGTGATATAACACCTGGAAACACCATATATTTT
J: TRBJ1-2; size: -; D: -; V: TRBV14; CDR3: CASSQSPESGYTF; DNA: TGTGCCAGCAGTCAAAGCCCAGAAAGTGGCTACACCTTC
J: TRBJ1-1; size: -; D: -; V: TRBV5-4; CDR3: CASSFSASQMNTEAFF; DNA: TGTGCCAGCAGCTTTTCCGCCTCTCAAATGAACACTGAAGCTTTCTTT
J: TRBJ2-2; size: -; D: -; V: TRBV28; CDR3: CASSAPMRFTGELFF; DNA: TGTGCCAGCAGTGCTCCGATGAGGTTTACCGGGGAGCTGTTTTTT
J: TRBJ2-7; size: -; D: -; V: TRBV10-3; CDR3: CATRESYEQYF; DNA: TGTGCCACCAGGGAATCCTACGAGCAGTACTTC
J: TRBJ2-1; size: -; D: TRBD2; V: TRBV19; CDR3: CASTGGASGSYNEQFF; DNA: TGTGCCAGTACCGGAGGGGCTAGCGGGAGCTACAATGAGCAGTTCTTC
J: TRBJ2-3; size: -; D: -; V: TRBV7-8; CDR3: CASSLLVTADTQYF; DNA: TGTGCCAGCAGCTTACTTGTCACAGCAGATACGCAGTATTTT
J: TRBJ2-4; size: -; D: TRBD1; V: TRBV28; CDR3: CASRPAGGGYIQYF; DNA: TGTGCCAGCAGACCGGCAGGGGGCGGGTACATTCAGTACTTC
J: TRBJ1-1; size: many; D: -; V: TRBV19; CDR3: CASSIRLGNTEAFF; DNA: TGTGCCAGTAGTATCCGCCTTGGGAACACTGAAGCTTTCTTT
J: TRBJ2-7; size: -; D: TRBD1; V: TRBV5-1; CDR3: CASSSGTGAYEQYF; DNA: TGCGCCAGCAGCTCCGGGACAGGGGCCTACGAGCAGTACTTC
J: TRBJ2-7; size: few; D: TRBD2; V: TRBV28; CDR3: CASSLPLTSNVPYEQYF; DNA: TGTGCCAGCAGTTTGCCGCTGACTAGCAACGTCCCCTACGAGCAGTACTTC
J: TRBJ2-7; size: -; D: -; V: TRBV9; CDR3: CASSVAGGARYEQYF; DNA: TGTGCCAGCAGCGTAGCAGGGGGGGCCCGGTACGAGCAGTACTTC
J: TRBJ1-1; size: -; D: -; V: TRBV20-1; CDR3: CSAQRNTEAFF; DNA: TGCAGTGCTCAGAGGAACACTGAAGCTTTCTTT
J: TRBJ1-5; size: once; D: -; V: TRBV7-9; CDR3: CASSSTSNNQPQHF; DNA: TGTGCCAGCAGCTCGACGTCGAATAATCAGCCCCAGCATTTT
J: TRBJ2-3; size: -; D: -; V: TRBV25-1; CDR3: CASSDGGGGTDTQYF; DNA: TGTGCCAGCAGTGATGGAGGGGGAGGGACAGATACGCAGTATTTT
J: TRBJ2-7; size: once; D: TRBD1; V: TRBV28; CDR3: CASRRDRGTRQYF; DNA: TGTGCCAGCCGACGGGACAGGGGCACTAGGCAGTACTTC
J: TRBJ1-2; size: -; D: -; V: TRBV30; CDR3: CAWRPTATPGQRLIFHSYTF; DNA: TGTGCCTGGAGGCCTACAGCGACTCCGGGCCAGAGACTGATCTTCCATAGCTACACCTTC
J: TRBJ2-7; size: -; D: -; V: TRBV21-1; CDR3: CASSKGQGAYEQYF; DNA: TGTGCCAGCAGCAAAGGACAGGGGGCTTACGAGCAGTACTTC
J: TRBJ2-3; size: -; D: -; V: TRBV7-3; CDR3: CASSNRSRADTQYF; DNA: TGTGCCAGCAGCAACAGGAGTAGAGCAGATACGCAGTATTTT
J: TRBJ2-6; size: -; D: TRBD1; V: TRBV28; CDR3: CASRTGGDGANVLTF; DNA: TGTGCCAGCAGGACAGGGGGCGATGGGGCCAACGTCCTGACTTTC
J: TRBJ2-7; size: once; D: -; V: TRBV7-3; CDR3: CASSRGRGNPLYEQYF; DNA: TGTGCCAGCAGCCGGGGAAGGGGCAACCCTCTCTACGAGCAGTACTTC
J: TRBJ1-1; size: -; D: -; V: TRBV4-3; CDR3: CASSQDDRYNTEAFF; DNA: TGCGCCAGCAGCCAAGATGACAGGTACAACACTGAAGCTTTCTTT
J: TRBJ2-6; size: -; D: -; V: TRBV27; CDR3: CASSFGGTGANVLTF; DNA: TGTGCCAGCAGTTTCGGAGGTACTGGGGCCAACGTCCTGACTTTC
J: TRBJ2-5; size: -; D: -; V: TRBV11-3; CDR3: CASSPGPQETQYF; DNA: TGTGCCAGCAGCCCCGGACCCCAAGAGACCCAGTACTTC
J: TRBJ2-5; size: -; D: -; V: TRBV7-3; CDR3: CASSFAGARETQYF; DNA: TGTGCCAGCAGCTTCGCGGGGGCGCGGGAGACCCAGTACTTC